Each of the 14 T cell receptor beta chains below was sequenced from the same sample in a study of T cells in women clearing cervical HPV infection. Repertoires were generated with immunoSEQ multiplex PCR, while TCRdb's copy carries only in-frame clones and drops some. This repertoire includes 9,000 to 15,000 clones. The sample taken for sequencing was blood buffy coat. The receptors stem from a woman between 18 and 70 years old with a cervical HPV16 infection that either progressed to CIN3+ or cleared (not recorded which).

About this clone itself: Read sequence stops 3 residues before the CDR3 end, and the germline J gene provides the missing end. V and J are TRBV19 and TRBJ2-7; TRBD2 agrees at 11 bases. Per germline, CDR1 LNHDA and CDR2 SQIVND (reference sequence). V dropped 6 bases and J dropped 1; count of bases not matched to a gene: 2. There are 14 residues in the CDR3. CDR3 bases read: TGTGCCAGTAGCGGGACTAGCGGTTCCTACGAG. Translation: CASSGTSGSYE. The complete CDR3 reads CASSGTSGSYEQYF.

Concerning this clone itself: Read data end 3 residues before the CDR3 end; the end is taken from the germline J gene. This chain uses TRBV2 with TRBJ2-3; 9 bases align to TRBD1. V lost 9 bases and J lost 4; bases outside the gene matches: 5. Germline lookup yields CDR1 SNHLY and CDR2 FYNNEI. The length of the CDR3 is 13 residues. The covered CDR3 bases are TGTGCCAGATCGGGACAGGGAGCAGATACG. This sequence encodes CARSGQGADT. The CDR3 reads in full as CARSGQGADTQYF.

About this clone: With the read ending 3 residues before the CDR3 end, the germline J gene is used to fill in that end. This chain links TRBV7-3 with TRBJ2-1; 7 nucleotides line up with TRBD1. The V gene end was trimmed by 1 base and the J gene end by 6 bases; junction bases not matched to a gene: 21. Per the germline V gene, CDR1 is SGHTA and CDR2 is FQGTGA. There are 20 residues in the CDR3. Partial CDR3 DNA: TGTGCCAGCAGCTTAAGAGACCGGGGCCCTACAGGGGCCCTATTCAATGAG. Translated, it gives CASSLRDRGPTGALFNE. The whole CDR3 protein is CASSLRDRGPTGALFNEQFF. The full variable domain, completed using reference TRBV7-3 and TRBJ2-1, is GAGVSQTPSNKVTEKGKYVELRCDPISGHTALYWYRQSLGQGPEFLIYFQGTGAADDSGLPNDRFFAVRPEGSVSTLKIQRTERGDSAVYLCASSLRDRGPTGALFNEQFFGPGTRLTVL.

Notes on this clone: Sequencing ends 3 residues short of the CDR3 end; the germline J gene provides the rest. This chain connects TRBV30 to TRBJ1-1; weak D call: TRBD1 (5 bases). Trimming removed 4 bases from V and 4 bases from J, with 16 bases in between. CDR1 and CDR2 from the germline V gene are GTSNPN and SVGIG (reference sequence). The CDR3 covers 14 residues. CDR3 protein: CAWKGVGSGTEAFF. The DNA read from the CDR3 is TGTGCCTGGAAAGGGGTAGGAAGTGGCACTGAA.

With respect to this clone: The CDR3 extends 3 residues past the end of the read, so its final part is completed from the germline J gene. This chain links TRBV11-3 with TRBJ2-5, with D possibly TRBD1 on 6 matching bases. The V gene's germline CDR1 is SGHNT and CDR2 YENEEA. The CDR3 totals 14 residues. The V gene lost 2 bases and the J gene lost 3 bases, with 10 bases spanning the gap. The DNA read from the CDR3 is TGTGCCAGCAGCTTACGGGACAAAGAAGAGACC. Protein sequence: CASSLRDKEET. The entire CDR3 protein is CASSLRDKEETQYF.

Turning to this clone: The CDR3 end lies 3 residues beyond the end of the read and is filled in from the germline J gene. The chain employs TRBV5-1 and TRBJ2-1; D may be TRBD2 (6 bases). CDR1 SGHRS and CDR2 YFSETQ come from the germline V gene. The V gene lost 5 bases and the J gene lost 7 bases, with 19 bases spanning the gap. There are 15 residues in the CDR3. This CDR3 is CASRLSYGGTNEQFF. The DNA read from the CDR3 is TGCGCCAGCAGGTTAAGTTACGGGGGAACTAATGAG. Supplemented by reference TRBV5-1 and TRBJ2-1, the full variable domain reads KAGVTQTPRYLIKTRGQQVTLSCSPISGHRSVSWYQQTPGQGLQFLFEYFSETQRNKGNFPGRFSGRQFSNSRSEMNVSTLELGDSALYLCASRLSYGGTNEQFFGPGTRLTVL.

Worth noting for this clone: Read sequence stops 3 residues before the CDR3 end, and the germline J gene provides the missing end. J is TRBJ2-5 and V is TRBV5-1; 11 bases match TRBD2. CDR1 is SGHRS and CDR2 is YFSETQ in the germline V gene. The CDR3 sequence is 15 residues long. J gave up 5 bases and V 5 bases, and 8 bases lay outside the gene matches. The CDR3: CASSNSGGASETQYF. The sequenced CDR3 bases are TGCGCCAGCAGTAATAGCGGGGGGGCCTCGGAGACC.

Regarding this clone: Sequencing ends 3 residues short of the CDR3 end; the germline J gene provides the rest. The V call is TRBV5-1, the J call TRBJ1-4; D may be TRBD1 (6 bases). The CDR3 runs 15 residues. V lost 0 bases to trimming and J lost 5 bases, with 11 bases between them. CDR1 is SGHRS and CDR2 is YFSETQ in the germline V gene. The CDR3 sequence: CASSLEGVGNEKLFF. CDR3 bases read: TGCGCCAGCAGCTTGGAGGGGGTGGGGAATGAAAAA.

The CDR3 loop reads CASSYRGSTEAFF. The CDR3 DNA, read in part, is TGTGCCAGTTCATACAGGGGATCCACTGAA. The genes are TRBV9 and TRBJ1-1; TRBD1 agrees at 7 bases. The missing CDR3 end, 3 residues past where the read stops, is filled in from the germline J gene. V lost 8 bases and J lost 4; bases outside the gene matches: 8. CDR3 length equals 13 residues. Germline assignment: CDR1 SGDLS and CDR2 YYNGEE.

Of note for this clone: The read comes to an end 3 residues before the CDR3 does, leaving the germline J gene to fill in the end. V and J are TRBV30 and TRBJ1-5, with TRBD1 identical over 7 bases. Germline CDR1 and CDR2: GTSNPN and SVGIG (reference sequence). V trimming: 0 bases; J trimming: 1 base; junction bases outside the gene matches: 6. This CDR3 region has 16 residues. CDR3 DNA, as far as it was read: TGTGCCTGGAGTGTTGAGGGGGCTTGGAGCAATCAGCCC. Amino acid sequence: CAWSVEGAWSNQP. The whole CDR3 protein reads CAWSVEGAWSNQPQHF.

On this clone itself: Read coverage stops 3 residues before the CDR3 terminus; the germline J gene supplies the remainder. The gene calls are TRBV29-1 and TRBJ2-3, with 15 bases matching TRBD2. The CDR3 has 15 residues. Germline-derived CDR1 and CDR2 are SQVTM and ANQGSEA. The V gene end was trimmed by 4 bases and the J gene end by 5 bases; junction bases not matched to a gene: 4. CDR3 sequence: CSVGGLAGGKDTQYF. The part of the CDR3 DNA that was read is TGCAGCGTTGGGGGACTAGCGGGGGGAAAAGATACG.

Remarks on this clone: The read stops 3 residues short of the end of the CDR3; the missing end is completed from the germline J gene. This chain uses TRBV19 with TRBJ2-1; weak D call: TRBD2 (6 bases). Germline assignment: CDR1 LNHDA and CDR2 SQIVND (reference sequence). The CDR3 is 13 residues long. Trimming took 3 bases from V and 6 from J, leaving 9 bases between them. CDR3 DNA (partial): TGTGCCAGTAGTATGGGACTTGGCAATGAG. Translated, it gives CASSMGLGNE. The entire CDR3 protein reads CASSMGLGNEQFF.

Of note for this clone: The read ends 3 residues early relative to the CDR3; the germline J gene fills the gap. V and J are TRBV2 and TRBJ2-1; no firm D call. The CDR3 runs to 13 residues. V lost 4 bases, J lost 0 bases, and 4 bases lay in between. Looked up from germline, CDR1 is SNHLY and CDR2 is FYNNEI. CDR3 DNA (partial): TGTGCCAGCAGTGTCCTCTCCTACAATGAG. Translation: CASSVLSYNE. The entire CDR3 protein reads CASSVLSYNEQFF.

Concerning this clone: With the read ending 3 residues before the CDR3 end, the germline J gene is used to fill in that end. The chain carries TRBV20-1 and TRBJ2-2; 7 nucleotides match TRBD2. This CDR3 spans 15 amino acids. The germline gives CDR1 DFQATT, CDR2 SNEGSKA (reference sequence). V dropped 5 bases and J dropped 1; count of bases not matched to a gene: 7. CDR3 bases read: TGCAGTGCTCAGCGGGGCCAGTGGAACACCGGGGAG. Translation gives CSAQRGQWNTGE. Given in full, the CDR3 is CSAQRGQWNTGELFF.